This T cell receptor beta chain comes out of a study of blood T cell repertoires in COVID-19. Study-wide background: The analysed material was cDNA or gDNA that came from T cells, B-cell-depleted T cells, or PBMCs.

Using immunoSEQ multiplex PCR, the repertoire was profiled, and TCRdb retains in-frame clones only, with some absent. The sample holds more than 200,000 clones, about 88% seen once. Germline CDR1 is MNHEY and CDR2 is SMNVEV (reference sequence). Trimming removed 0 bases at V and 5 bases at J, with 16 bases between. CDR3 size: 16 residues. The chain couples TRBV27 to TRBJ2-5, with a tentative D call TRBD2 (6 bases). Sequencing used peripheral blood. The sequence derives from a man aged 25-45 years with active or convalescent COVID-19. The CDR3 region has the DNA TGTGCCAGCAGTTTATCCGCGGGATTTCTCACGGAGACCCAGTACTTC. Translating it yields CASSLSAGFLTETQYF.